This T cell receptor (beta chain) was obtained from a study of identical twins. Overall study results and limits: Fewer insertions characterized abundant cord blood beta clonotypes, whereas memory repertoires showed none.

The donor group consisted entirely of healthy Caucasians. Template switching added a universal primer binding site, and final cDNA carried unique molecular identifiers. TCRdb fed the 5' RACE reads into MiXCR, producing one record per CDR3 protein. The repertoire has roughly 700,000 distinct CDR3 sequences, 8.5% to 9% of them found once; the top ten carry more than 0.75%. Only a few counts were recorded for this clonotype. The antigen remains unidentified. The sample was also linked to a second study, of yellow fever vaccine responses in identical twins.

The sequencing input was PBMCs. The origin of this receptor is a young woman in good health.

DNA of the CDR3: TGTGCCAGCAGCTCCTTCCAGGGCCCAGGGTGGACCGGGGAGCTGTTTTTT. This codes for CASSSFQGPGWTGELFF. The chain joins TRBV7-8 to TRBJ2-2, with D perhaps TRBD1 (5 bases). Trimming removed 4 bases from V and 5 bases from J, with 20 bases in between. This CDR3 comprises 17 residues. Germline V lookup: CDR1 SGHVS, CDR2 FQNEAQ.